The 9 T cell receptor beta chains below come from one sample, sequenced in a study of T cell changes during pregnancy in multiple sclerosis. Profiling relied on immunoSEQ multiplex PCR, and the TCRdb table lists in-frame clones only, not all of them. The sample includes roughly 75,000 clones, around 89% of them seen just once. Material: peripheral blood, obtained before pregnancy. The receptors derive from a female donor with multiple sclerosis, enrolled in a pregnancy study.

The CDR3 DNA reads TGTGCCAGCAGCGCCACAGGGAGTGGCGAGCAGTACTTC. Translating it yields CASSATGSGEQYF. V usage is TRBV9 and J usage is TRBJ2-7; TRBD1 is a possible D gene (6 bases). Deletions cut 3 bases from V and 6 bases from J, with 13 bases between. Germline CDR1 SGDLS, CDR2 YYNGEE. CDR3 length: 13 residues.

The J gene is TRBJ1-3, the V gene TRBV18; D unresolved. Trimming took off 2 bases at V and 2 bases at J, with 10 bases between the two ends. The CDR3 totals 15 residues. Germline V gives CDR1 KGHSH, CDR2 LQKENI. The CDR3 DNA sequence: TGTGCCAGCTCACCAGAGCTCCTGGCTGGAAACACCATATATTTT. Encoded protein: CASSPELLAGNTIYF.

The chain couples TRBV10-2 to TRBJ1-1, with D unresolved. This CDR3 has 13 residues. Per germline, CDR1 WSHSY and CDR2 SAAADI. The V gene lost 8 bases and the J gene lost 2 bases, with 12 bases spanning the gap. CDR3 in amino acids: CASHPARNTEAFF. The CDR3 bases are TGCGCCAGCCATCCAGCGAGAAACACTGAAGCTTTCTTT.

CDR3 amino acids: CASSFGGVRSSYGYTF. As DNA, the CDR3 is TGTGCCAGCAGCTTCGGGGGGGTTAGGTCGAGCTATGGCTACACCTTC. The rearrangement links TRBV5-5 to TRBJ1-2; maybe TRBD1 (5 bases). CDR1 and CDR2 from the germline V gene are SGHKS and YYEKEE (reference sequence). V dropped 2 bases and J dropped 4 bases, with 18 bases sitting between them. This CDR3 spans 16 amino acids.

CDR3 in amino acids: CASSLGQTGANVLTF. The CDR3 nucleotides are TGTGCCAGCAGCTTAGGGCAGACTGGGGCCAACGTCCTGACTTTC. The chain is built from TRBV7-3 and TRBJ2-6; D call uncertain. This CDR3 spans 15 amino acids. Trimming removed 2 bases from V and 2 bases from J, with 7 bases in between. Germline-derived CDR1 and CDR2 are SGHTA and FQGTGA.

V gene TRBV7-3 combines with J gene TRBJ2-2; 10 positions match TRBD1. Germline CDR1 SGHTA, CDR2 FQGTGA. The CDR3 runs 17 residues. The trim removed 3 bases at V and 5 bases at J, leaving 9 bases unmatched. CDR3 nucleotides: TGTGCCAGCAGCTTGACGGGACAGGGGCAGATTACCGGGGAGCTGTTTTTT. The encoded protein is CASSLTGQGQITGELFF. Complete variable domain (other parts from reference TRBV7-3 and TRBJ2-2): GAGVSQTPSNKVTEKGKYVELRCDPISGHTALYWYRQSLGQGPEFLIYFQGTGAADDSGLPNDRFFAVRPEGSVSTLKIQRTERGDSAVYLCASSLTGQGQITGELFFGEGSRLTVL.

The chain couples TRBV5-1 to TRBJ2-5, with 9 bases identical to TRBD2. This CDR3 region has 16 residues. CDR1 and CDR2 from the germline V gene are SGHRS and YFSETQ. V gave up 3 bases and J gave up 3 bases; unmatched junction bases: 9. CDR3 protein: CASSWGGRLAEETQYF. CDR3 nucleotides: TGCGCCAGCAGCTGGGGGGGGAGACTAGCGGAAGAGACCCAGTACTTC.

V and J are TRBV5-1 and TRBJ2-7; 11 bases agree with TRBD2. The trim removed 5 bases at V and 5 bases at J, leaving 3 bases unmatched. The CDR3 loop spans 13 amino acids. Germline values: CDR1 SGHRS, CDR2 YFSETQ. The CDR3 DNA reads as TGCGCCAGCAGTACTAGCGGGGGAGACGAGCAGTACTTC. Residues: CASSTSGGDEQYF.

This clone was found once. The chain recombines TRBV11-2 with TRBJ2-5; 8 nucleotides agree with TRBD2. The length of the CDR3 is 15 residues. Losses at the gene ends were 6 bases for V and 5 bases for J; bases not matched to a gene: 11. Per germline, CDR1 SGHAT and CDR2 FQNNGV. The CDR3 sequence is CASRLSGGSKETQYF. CDR3 coding DNA: TGTGCCAGCAGGTTGAGCGGGGGCTCTAAGGAGACCCAGTACTTC.